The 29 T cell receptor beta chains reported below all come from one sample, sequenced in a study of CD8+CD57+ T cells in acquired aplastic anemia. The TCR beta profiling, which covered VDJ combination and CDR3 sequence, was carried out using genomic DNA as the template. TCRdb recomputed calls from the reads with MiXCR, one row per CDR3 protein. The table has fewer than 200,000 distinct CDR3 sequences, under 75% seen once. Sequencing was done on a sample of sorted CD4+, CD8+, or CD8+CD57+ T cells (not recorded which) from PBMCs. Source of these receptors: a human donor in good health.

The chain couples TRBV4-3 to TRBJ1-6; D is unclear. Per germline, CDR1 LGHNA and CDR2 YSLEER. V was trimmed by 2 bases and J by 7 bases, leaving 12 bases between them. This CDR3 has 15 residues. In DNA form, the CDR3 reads TGCGCCAGCAGCCAAATAGACGGGGAGAATTCACCCCTCCACTTT. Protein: CASSQIDGENSPLHF.

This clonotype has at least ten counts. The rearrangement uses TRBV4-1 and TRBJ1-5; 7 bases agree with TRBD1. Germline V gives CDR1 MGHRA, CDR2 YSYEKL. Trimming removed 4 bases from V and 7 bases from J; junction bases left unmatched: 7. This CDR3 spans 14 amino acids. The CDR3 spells CASSPWDSRQPQHF. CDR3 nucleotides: TGCGCCAGCAGCCCATGGGACAGCCGACAGCCCCAGCATTTT.

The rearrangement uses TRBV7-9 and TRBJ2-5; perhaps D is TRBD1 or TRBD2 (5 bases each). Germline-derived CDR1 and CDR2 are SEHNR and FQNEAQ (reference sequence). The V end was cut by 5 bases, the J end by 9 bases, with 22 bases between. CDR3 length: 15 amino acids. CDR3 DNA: TGTGCCAGCAGCCCCAAGGAGGACATCCGAGGAGCCCAGTACTTC. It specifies CASSPKEDIRGAQYF.

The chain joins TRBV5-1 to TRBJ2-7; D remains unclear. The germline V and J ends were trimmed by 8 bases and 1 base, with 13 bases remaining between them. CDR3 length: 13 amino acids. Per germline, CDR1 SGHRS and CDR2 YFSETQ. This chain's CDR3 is CASAWATSYEQYF. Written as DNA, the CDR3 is TGCGCCAGTGCTTGGGCTACTTCCTACGAGCAGTACTTC.

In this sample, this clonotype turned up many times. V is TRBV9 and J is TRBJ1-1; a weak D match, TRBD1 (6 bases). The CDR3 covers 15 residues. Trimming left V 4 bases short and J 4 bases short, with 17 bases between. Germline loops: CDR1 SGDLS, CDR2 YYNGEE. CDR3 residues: CASSKGGLEGTEAFF. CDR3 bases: TGTGCCAGCAGCAAGGGGGGGTTGGAGGGCACTGAAGCTTTCTTT.

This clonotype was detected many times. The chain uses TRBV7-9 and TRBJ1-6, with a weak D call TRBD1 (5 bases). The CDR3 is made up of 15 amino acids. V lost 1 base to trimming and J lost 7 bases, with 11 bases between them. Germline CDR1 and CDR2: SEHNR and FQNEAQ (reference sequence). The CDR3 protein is CASSLGGSWNSPLHF. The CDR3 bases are TGTGCCAGCAGCTTAGGGGGGTCTTGGAATTCACCCCTCCACTTT.

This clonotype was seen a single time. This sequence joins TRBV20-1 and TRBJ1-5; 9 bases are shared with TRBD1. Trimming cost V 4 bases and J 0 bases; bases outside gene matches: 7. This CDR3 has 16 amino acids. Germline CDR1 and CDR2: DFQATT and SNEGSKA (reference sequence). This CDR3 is CSATGTGNTSNQPQHF. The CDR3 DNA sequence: TGCAGTGCTACGGGGACAGGGAATACTAGCAATCAGCCCCAGCATTTT.

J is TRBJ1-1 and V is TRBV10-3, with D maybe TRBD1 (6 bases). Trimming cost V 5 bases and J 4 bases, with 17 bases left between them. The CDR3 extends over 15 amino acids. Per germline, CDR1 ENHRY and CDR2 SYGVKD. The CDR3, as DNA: TGTGCCATCAGTTCAACAACACAGGGTGGCACTGAAGCTTTCTTT. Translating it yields CAISSTTQGGTEAFF.

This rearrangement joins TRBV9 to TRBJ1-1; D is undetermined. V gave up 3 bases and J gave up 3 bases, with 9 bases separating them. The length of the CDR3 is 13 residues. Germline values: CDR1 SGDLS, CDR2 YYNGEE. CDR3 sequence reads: CASSDQVDTEAFF. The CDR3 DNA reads TGTGCCAGCAGCGATCAAGTGGACACTGAAGCTTTCTTT.

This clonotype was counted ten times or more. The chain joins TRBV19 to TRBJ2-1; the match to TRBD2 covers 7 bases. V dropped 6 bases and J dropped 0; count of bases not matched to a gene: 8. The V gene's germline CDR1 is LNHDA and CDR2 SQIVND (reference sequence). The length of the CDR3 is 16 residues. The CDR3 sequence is CASSILASSSYNEQFF. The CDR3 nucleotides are TGTGCCAGTAGCATACTAGCGAGCTCCTCCTACAATGAGCAGTTCTTC.

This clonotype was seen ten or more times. The CDR3 reads CSARALGAGGPQETQYF. CDR3 nucleotide sequence: TGCAGTGCTAGGGCCTTGGGGGCGGGAGGACCGCAAGAGACCCAGTACTTC. The J gene is TRBJ2-5, the V gene TRBV20-1; the match to TRBD2 covers 8 bases. Germline lookup yields CDR1 DFQATT and CDR2 SNEGSKA (reference sequence). The CDR3 has 17 amino acids. The V segment lost 3 bases and the J segment 2 bases; nucleotides outside the gene matches: 14.

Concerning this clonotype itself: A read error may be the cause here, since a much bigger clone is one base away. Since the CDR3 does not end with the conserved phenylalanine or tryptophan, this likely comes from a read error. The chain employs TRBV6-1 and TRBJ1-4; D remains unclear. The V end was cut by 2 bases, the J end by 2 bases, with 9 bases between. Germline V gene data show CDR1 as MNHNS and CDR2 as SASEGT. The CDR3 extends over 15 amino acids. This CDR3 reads CASSELKMTNEKLFL. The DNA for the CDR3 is TGTGCCAGCAGTGAATTGAAGATGACTAATGAAAAACTGTTTCTT.

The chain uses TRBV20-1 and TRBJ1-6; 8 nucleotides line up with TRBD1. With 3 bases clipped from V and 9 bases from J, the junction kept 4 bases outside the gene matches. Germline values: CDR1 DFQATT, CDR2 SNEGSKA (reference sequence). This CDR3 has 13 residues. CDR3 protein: CSASTGGSSPLHF. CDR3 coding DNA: TGCAGTGCTAGTACAGGGGGTAGTTCACCCCTCCACTTT.

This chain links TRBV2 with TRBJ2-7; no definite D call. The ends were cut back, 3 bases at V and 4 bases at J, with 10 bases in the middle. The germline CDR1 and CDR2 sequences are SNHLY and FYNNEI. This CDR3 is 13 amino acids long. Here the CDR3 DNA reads TGTGCCAGCAGTGAGGTAATGTCGTACGAGCAGTACTTC. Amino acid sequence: CASSEVMSYEQYF. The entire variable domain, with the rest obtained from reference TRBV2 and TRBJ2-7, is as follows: EPEVTQTPSHQVTQMGQEVILRCVPISNHLYFYWYRQILGQKVEFLVSFYNNEISEKSEIFDDQFSVERPDGSNFTLKIRSTKLEDSAMYFCASSEVMSYEQYFGPGTRLTVT.

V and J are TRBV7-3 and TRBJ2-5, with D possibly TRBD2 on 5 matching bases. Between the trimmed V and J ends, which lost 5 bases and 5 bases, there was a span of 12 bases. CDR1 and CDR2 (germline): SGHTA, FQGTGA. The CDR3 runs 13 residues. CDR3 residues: CASSRSTGETQYF. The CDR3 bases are TGTGCCAGCAGCCGTTCCACGGGGGAGACCCAGTACTTC.

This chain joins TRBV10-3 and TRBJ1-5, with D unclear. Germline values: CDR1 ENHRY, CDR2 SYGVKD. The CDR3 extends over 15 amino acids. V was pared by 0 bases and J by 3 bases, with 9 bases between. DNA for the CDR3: TGTGCCATCAGTGAGTCGCTAGTCCTCAATCAGCCCCAGCATTTT. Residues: CAISESLVLNQPQHF.

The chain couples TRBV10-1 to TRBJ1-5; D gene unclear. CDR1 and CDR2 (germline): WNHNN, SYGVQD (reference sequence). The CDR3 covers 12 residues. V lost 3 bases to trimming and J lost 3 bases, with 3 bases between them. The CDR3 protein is CASSDPNQPQHF. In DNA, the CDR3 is TGCGCCAGCAGTGACCCCAATCAGCCCCAGCATTTT.

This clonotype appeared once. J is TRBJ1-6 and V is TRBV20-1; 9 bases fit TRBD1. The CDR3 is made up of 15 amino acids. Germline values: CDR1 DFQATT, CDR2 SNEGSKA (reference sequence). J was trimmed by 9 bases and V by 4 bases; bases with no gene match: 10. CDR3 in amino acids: CSATRTGAGGSPLHF. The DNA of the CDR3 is TGCAGTGCTACCAGGACAGGGGCGGGGGGTTCACCCCTCCACTTT.

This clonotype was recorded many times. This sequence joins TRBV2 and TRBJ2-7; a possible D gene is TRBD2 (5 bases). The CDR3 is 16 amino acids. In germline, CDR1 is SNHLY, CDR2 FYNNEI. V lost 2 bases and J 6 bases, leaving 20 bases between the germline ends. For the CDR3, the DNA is TGTGCCAGCAGTGAATCTGTGCTGGGAGCAGGTAGCGAGCAGTACTTC. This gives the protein CASSESVLGAGSEQYF.

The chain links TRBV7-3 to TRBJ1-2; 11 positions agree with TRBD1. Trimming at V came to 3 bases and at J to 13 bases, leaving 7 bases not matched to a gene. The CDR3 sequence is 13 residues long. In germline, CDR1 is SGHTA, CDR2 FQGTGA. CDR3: CASSFGTGGTCTF. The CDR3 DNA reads TGTGCCAGCAGCTTCGGGACAGGGGGGACTTGCACCTTC.

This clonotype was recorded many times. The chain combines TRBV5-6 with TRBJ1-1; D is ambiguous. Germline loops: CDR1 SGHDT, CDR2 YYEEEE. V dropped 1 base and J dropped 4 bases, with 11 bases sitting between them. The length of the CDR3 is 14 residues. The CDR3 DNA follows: TGTGCCAGCAGCTTGTTTGAGGGCGTCACTGAAGCTTTCTTT. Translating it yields CASSLFEGVTEAFF.

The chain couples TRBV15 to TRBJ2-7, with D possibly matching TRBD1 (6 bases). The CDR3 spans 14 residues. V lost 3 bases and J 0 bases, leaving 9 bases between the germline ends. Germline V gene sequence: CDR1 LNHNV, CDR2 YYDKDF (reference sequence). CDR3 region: CATSSRQASYEQYF. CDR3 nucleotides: TGTGCCACCAGCAGTAGACAGGCCTCCTACGAGCAGTACTTC.

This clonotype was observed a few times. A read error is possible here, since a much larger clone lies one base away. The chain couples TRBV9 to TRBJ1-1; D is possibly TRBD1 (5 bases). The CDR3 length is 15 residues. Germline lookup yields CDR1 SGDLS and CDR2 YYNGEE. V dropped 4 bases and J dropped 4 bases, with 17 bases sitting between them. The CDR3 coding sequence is TGTGCCAGCAGCTCCCCCTCTGCAGGGTCCACTGAAGCTTTCTTT. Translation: CASSSPSAGSTEAFF.

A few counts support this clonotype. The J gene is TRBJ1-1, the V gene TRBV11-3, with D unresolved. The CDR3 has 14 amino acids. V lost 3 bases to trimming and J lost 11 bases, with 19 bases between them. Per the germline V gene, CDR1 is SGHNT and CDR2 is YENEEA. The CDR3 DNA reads TGTGCCAGCAGCTTGACAAGACCTGAACGGAGGGCTTTCTTT. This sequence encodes CASSLTRPERRAFF.

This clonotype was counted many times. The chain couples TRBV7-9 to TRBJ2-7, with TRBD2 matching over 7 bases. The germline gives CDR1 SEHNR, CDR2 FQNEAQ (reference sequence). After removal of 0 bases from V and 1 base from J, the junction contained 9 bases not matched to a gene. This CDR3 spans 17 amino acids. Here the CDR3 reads CASSLAGGGEKSYEQYF. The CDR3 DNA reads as TGTGCCAGCAGCTTAGCAGGTGGGGGGGAGAAGTCCTACGAGCAGTACTTC.

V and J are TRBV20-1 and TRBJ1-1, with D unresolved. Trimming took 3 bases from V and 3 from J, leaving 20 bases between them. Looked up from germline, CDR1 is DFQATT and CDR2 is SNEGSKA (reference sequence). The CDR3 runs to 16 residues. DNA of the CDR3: TGCAGTGCTAGGTCTACGGCAACTCGCCCCGACACTGAAGCTTTCTTT. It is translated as CSARSTATRPDTEAFF.

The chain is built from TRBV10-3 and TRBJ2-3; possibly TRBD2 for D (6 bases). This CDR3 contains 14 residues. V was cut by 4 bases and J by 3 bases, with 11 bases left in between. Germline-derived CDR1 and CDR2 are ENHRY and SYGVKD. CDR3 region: CAISGLVGTDTQYF. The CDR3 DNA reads TGTGCCATCAGTGGACTAGTTGGTACAGATACGCAGTATTTT.

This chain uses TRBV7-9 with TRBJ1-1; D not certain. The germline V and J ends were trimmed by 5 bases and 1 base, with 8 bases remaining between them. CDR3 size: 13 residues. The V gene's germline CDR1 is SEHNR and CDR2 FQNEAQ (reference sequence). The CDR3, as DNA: TGTGCCAGCAGCCCTCCACAGAACACTGAAGCTTTCTTT. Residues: CASSPPQNTEAFF.

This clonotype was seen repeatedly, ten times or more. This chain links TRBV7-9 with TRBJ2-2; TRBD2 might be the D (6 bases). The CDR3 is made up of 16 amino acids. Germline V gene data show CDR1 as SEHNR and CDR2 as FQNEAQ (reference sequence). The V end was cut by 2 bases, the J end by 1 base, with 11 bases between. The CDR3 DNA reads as TGTGCCAGCAGCTTATTATGGGGGGAGAACACCGGGGAGCTGTTTTTT. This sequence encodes CASSLLWGENTGELFF.